What follows are 17 T cell receptor beta chains derived from one specimen sequenced in a study of CD8 T cells in ankylosing spondylitis. MiXCR, run by TCRdb on the 5' RACE reads, gives a single entry per CDR3 protein. This sample has about 90,000 distinct CDR3 sequences, with roughly 30% found just once. The sequenced material came from blood, either unsorted or a sorted T cell fraction (not recorded which). Receptors originate from a male donor with ankylosing spondylitis or in good health (not recorded which).

This sequence joins TRBV12-3 or TRBV12-4 and TRBJ2-3; 8 positions match TRBD1. The CDR3 spans 15 residues. After removal of 3 bases from V and 4 bases from J, the junction contained 6 bases not matched to a gene. The CDR3 spells CASSFNQGASDTQYF. CDR3 DNA: TGTGCCAGCAGTTTTAATCAGGGGGCTTCAGATACGCAGTATTTT.

This clonotype was counted a few times. The chain employs TRBV5-1 and TRBJ2-3; D is possibly TRBD1 or TRBD2 (5 bases each). Deletions cut 6 bases from V and 10 bases from J, with 18 bases between. The CDR3 extends over 13 amino acids. Germline CDR1 reads SGHRS; CDR2 reads YFSETQ. CDR3 nucleotides: TGCGCCAGCATGGTCCGGGACGTCGGGTCGCAGTATTTT. Translating gives CASMVRDVGSQYF.

This clonotype showed up just a few times. The rearrangement uses TRBV15 and TRBJ1-5, with 7 nucleotides matching TRBD1. In germline, CDR1 is LNHNV, CDR2 YYDKDF (reference sequence). The V and J ends lost 8 bases and 4 bases, in that order; junction bases with no gene match: 8. There are 14 residues in the CDR3. In DNA, the CDR3 is TGTGCCACCTGGGTGGGGACAGCAAATCAGCCCCAGCATTTT. Its protein product is CATWVGTANQPQHF.

In nucleotides, the CDR3 is TGTGCCACCAGCCCGGGGACTAGCGGAAGCACAGATACGCAGTATTTT. Amino acid sequence: CATSPGTSGSTDTQYF. The chain uses TRBV24-1 and TRBJ2-3, with 11 positions matching TRBD2. V shed 7 bases and J 0 bases; nucleotides not matched to a gene: 5. Per the germline V gene, CDR1 is KGHDR and CDR2 is SFDVKD. The CDR3 is 16 amino acids.

The V and J genes are TRBV7-9 and TRBJ1-2; 9 positions agree with TRBD1. This CDR3 spans 14 amino acids. J lost 4 bases, V lost 5 bases, and 5 bases had no gene match. CDR1 and CDR2 from the germline V gene are SEHNR and FQNEAQ (reference sequence). For the CDR3, the DNA is TGTGCCAGCAGCAACACAGGGGGCCGCTATGGCTACACCTTC. Translation gives CASSNTGGRYGYTF.

The chain has TRBV20-1 and TRBJ2-1; 8 nucleotides line up with TRBD2. Looked up from germline, CDR1 is DFQATT and CDR2 is SNEGSKA (reference sequence). The length of the CDR3 is 18 residues. V gave up 5 bases and J gave up 6 bases; unmatched junction bases: 21. The CDR3 DNA is TGCAGTGCTGAGCTCTCAGCGGGAGTATGGGACGGGGTCAATGAGCAGTTCTTC. As protein: CSAELSAGVWDGVNEQFF.

This clonotype showed up many times. V and J are TRBV18 and TRBJ1-5; no clear D gene. The CDR3 totals 17 residues. V was clipped by 0 bases and J by 1 base, with 13 bases between them. From germline, CDR1 is KGHSH and CDR2 LQKENI. CDR3 sequence (DNA): TGTGCCAGCTCACCACCGGGAGCGGGTGGGAGCAATCAGCCCCAGCATTTT. Amino acids: CASSPPGAGGSNQPQHF.

This clonotype has only a few counts. The CDR3 loop is CASSARDGYTF. The CDR3 bases are TGTGCCAGCAGTGCCCGGGATGGCTACACCTTC. The chain couples TRBV12-3 or TRBV12-4 to TRBJ1-2; no definite D call. The CDR3 has 11 residues. Deletions cut 5 bases from V and 6 bases from J, with 7 bases between.

The chain has TRBV7-9 and TRBJ2-2; TRBD1 or TRBD2 may be the D gene (5 bases each). V shed 5 bases and J shed 2 bases, with 12 bases lying between them. This CDR3 spans 15 amino acids. Germline CDR1 reads SEHNR; CDR2 reads FQNEAQ (reference sequence). The CDR3 sequence is CASSKGPINTGELFF. Written as DNA, the CDR3 is TGTGCCAGCAGCAAGGGACCAATTAACACCGGGGAGCTGTTTTTT.

This clonotype was counted only a few times. V and J are TRBV6-5 and TRBJ1-2; 7 nucleotides agree with TRBD1. The CDR3 contains 14 residues. Trimming cost V 2 bases and J 4 bases; bases outside gene matches: 4. Germline V CDR1 and CDR2: MNHEY, SVGAGI. The CDR3 sequence: CASSYQGQSYGYTF. Written as DNA, the CDR3 is TGTGCCAGCAGTTACCAGGGACAGTCCTATGGCTACACCTTC.

The V call is TRBV5-1, the J call TRBJ1-2, with D perhaps TRBD1 (6 bases). Trimming removed 4 bases at V and 6 bases at J, with 16 bases between. The germline gives CDR1 SGHRS, CDR2 YFSETQ. This CDR3 region has 14 residues. This CDR3 is CASSLIQGRDGYTF. Here the CDR3 DNA reads TGCGCCAGCAGCCTAATACAGGGCAGGGATGGCTACACCTTC.

V is TRBV7-9 and J is TRBJ2-1; TRBD2 matches at 9 bases. The CDR3 spans 13 residues. V shed 4 bases, J shed 10 bases, and the junction held 5 bases outside the gene matches. Germline lookup yields CDR1 SEHNR and CDR2 FQNEAQ (reference sequence). This chain's CDR3 is CASSSGTSPEQFF. CDR3 DNA sequence: TGTGCCAGCAGCTCCGGGACTAGCCCGGAGCAGTTCTTC. Looking up the rest from reference TRBV7-9 and TRBJ2-1 gives the full variable domain: DTGVSQNPRHKITKRGQNVTFRCDPISEHNRLYWYRQTLGQGPEFLTYFQNEAQLEKSRLLSDRFSAERPKGSFSTLEIQRTEQGDSAMYLCASSSGTSPEQFFGPGTRLTVL.

The CDR3 is CASSQPSLDEQYF. The CDR3 nucleotides are TGTGCCAGCAGCCAACCAAGTTTGGACGAGCAGTACTTC. V gene TRBV7-2 combines with J gene TRBJ2-7, with D unresolved. The CDR3 loop spans 13 amino acids. CDR1 is SGHTA, CDR2 FQGNSA, per germline. V lost 5 bases and J lost 5, with 13 bases in between.

The chain has TRBV20-1 and TRBJ2-7; 7 nucleotides align to TRBD1. The CDR3 sequence is 14 residues long. The V gene's germline CDR1 is DFQATT and CDR2 SNEGSKA (reference sequence). The CDR3 loop is CSAGDRDRSYEQYV. Here the CDR3 DNA reads TGCAGTGCTGGAGACAGGGATAGAAGCTACGAGCAGTACGTC.

This chain's CDR3 is CSAPDSLAGGNEQFF. The CDR3 bases are TGCAGTGCCCCCGATTCGCTAGCGGGGGGCAATGAGCAGTTCTTC. This chain connects TRBV20-1 to TRBJ2-1, with 11 bases identical to TRBD2. CDR1 DFQATT and CDR2 SNEGSKA come from the germline V gene (reference sequence). The CDR3 consists of 15 residues. V shed 6 bases and J 6 bases; nucleotides not matched to a gene: 10.

The chain combines TRBV5-8 with TRBJ2-3; maybe TRBD2 (5 bases). The CDR3 loop spans 14 amino acids. Germline V gene data show CDR1 as SGHTS and CDR2 as YDEGEE. With 3 bases removed from V and 4 bases from J, the gap between germline ends came to 12 bases. Here the CDR3 reads CASSSEGSADTQYF. The CDR3 nucleotides are TGTGCCAGCAGCTCAGAGGGAAGTGCAGATACGCAGTATTTT.

This clonotype was found a few times. The chain recombines TRBV7-9 with TRBJ2-5, with D perhaps matching TRBD2 (6 bases). Germline-derived CDR1 and CDR2 are SEHNR and FQNEAQ (reference sequence). The V gene lost 5 bases and the J gene lost 3 bases, with 16 bases spanning the gap. The CDR3 spans 15 residues. The CDR3 bases are TGTGCCAGCAGCCCTGTAGGTAGCGGAAAAGAGACCCAGTACTTC. As protein: CASSPVGSGKETQYF.